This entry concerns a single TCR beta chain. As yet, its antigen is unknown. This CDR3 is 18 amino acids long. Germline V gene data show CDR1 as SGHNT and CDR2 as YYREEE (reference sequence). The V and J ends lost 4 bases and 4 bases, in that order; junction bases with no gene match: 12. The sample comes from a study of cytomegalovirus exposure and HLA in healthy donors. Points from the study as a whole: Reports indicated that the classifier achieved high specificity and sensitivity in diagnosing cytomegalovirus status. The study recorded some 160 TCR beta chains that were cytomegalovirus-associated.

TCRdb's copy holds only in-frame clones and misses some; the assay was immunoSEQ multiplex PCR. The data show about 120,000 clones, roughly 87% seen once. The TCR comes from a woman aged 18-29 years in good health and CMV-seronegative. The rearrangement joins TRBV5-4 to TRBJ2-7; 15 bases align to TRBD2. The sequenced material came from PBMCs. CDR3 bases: TGTGCCAGCAGCCCCGCTCCGGGACTAGCGGGAGGAACGTACGAGCAGTACTTC. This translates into CASSPAPGLAGGTYEQYF.